Listed below are T cell receptor beta chains from one sample, sequenced in a study of T-cell reconstitution after alpha-beta-depleted transplantation in children. A single record per CDR3 protein comes from TCRdb applying MiXCR to the PCR reads. Among about 580,000 distinct CDR3 sequences listed, 23% were seen once. This specimen was PBMCs, mostly from graft donor cells, taken 360 days after TCRalphabeta/CD19-depleted stem cell transplant. The origin of the receptors is a boy under two years old who had a stem cell transplant for acute myeloid leukemia, so the T cells may come from the graft donor. CDR3s leave out the opening cysteine and the closing phenylalanine or tryptophan. The order of the fields is J gene, V gene, CDR3 length, CDR3 protein.

j_gene: TRBJ2-7
v_gene: TRBV12-3/TRBV12-4
len: 10
CDR3aa: ASSAGGREQY

j_gene: TRBJ2-6
v_gene: TRBV25-1
len: 14
CDR3aa: ASSEAWVSGANVLT

j_gene: TRBJ2-1
v_gene: TRBV4-3
len: 17
CDR3aa: TSSQDYSRTSGGAKEQF

j_gene: TRBJ2-5
v_gene: TRBV13
len: 13
CDR3aa: ASSTPGTGPETQY

j_gene: TRBJ2-5
v_gene: TRBV15
len: 15
CDR3aa: ATSRGVGLAGGKTQY

j_gene: TRBJ1-1
v_gene: TRBV20-1
len: 12
CDR3aa: SARVDIRRTEAF

j_gene: TRBJ2-3
v_gene: TRBV27
len: 13
CDR3aa: ASSLRTASTDTQY

j_gene: TRBJ1-5
v_gene: TRBV15
len: 14
CDR3aa: ATSRVEPEGNQPQH

j_gene: TRBJ1-2
v_gene: TRBV25-1
len: 11
CDR3aa: ASSELNREGFT

j_gene: TRBJ2-5
v_gene: TRBV11-2
len: 14
CDR3aa: ASSTLAGGLKETQY

j_gene: TRBJ2-5
v_gene: TRBV7-2
len: 14
CDR3aa: ASSPVLTGEGETQY

j_gene: TRBJ1-1
v_gene: TRBV7-2
len: 11
CDR3aa: ASSLHRPTEAF

j_gene: TRBJ2-3
v_gene: TRBV9
len: 16
CDR3aa: ASSVATLSGGGTDTQY

j_gene: TRBJ1-1
v_gene: TRBV6-4
len: 12
CDR3aa: ASGPGHQNTEAF

j_gene: TRBJ2-7
v_gene: TRBV7-3
len: 17
CDR3aa: ASSFGSWPRQGFSYEQY

j_gene: TRBJ2-3
v_gene: TRBV3-1
len: 12
CDR3aa: ASSQAGGTDTQY

j_gene: TRBJ1-2
v_gene: TRBV20-1
len: 12
CDR3aa: SADTGLWEYGYT

j_gene: TRBJ2-1
v_gene: TRBV5-6
len: 14
CDR3aa: ASRDTGGYSYNEQF

j_gene: TRBJ2-2
v_gene: TRBV7-7
len: 12
CDR3aa: ASSLEGTTGELF

j_gene: TRBJ2-3
v_gene: TRBV20-1
len: 11
CDR3aa: SGRRGSTDTQY

j_gene: TRBJ1-1
v_gene: TRBV5-1
len: 14
CDR3aa: ASRGQGSALTTEAF

j_gene: TRBJ2-1
v_gene: TRBV20-1
len: 11
CDR3aa: SARASPQWEQF

j_gene: TRBJ2-7
v_gene: TRBV6-1
len: 12
CDR3aa: ASSGGTGAYEQY

j_gene: TRBJ2-1
v_gene: TRBV20-1
len: 12
CDR3aa: SAGTGSTYNEQF

j_gene: TRBJ1-4
v_gene: TRBV20-1
len: 12
CDR3aa: SASGRSTNEKLF

j_gene: TRBJ1-1
v_gene: TRBV28
len: 14
CDR3aa: ASSPVGQSMNTEAF

j_gene: TRBJ1-1
v_gene: TRBV7-9
len: 12
CDR3aa: AVRGQKMNTEAF

j_gene: TRBJ2-3
v_gene: TRBV2
len: 15
CDR3aa: ASISGQGVQRTDTQY

j_gene: TRBJ1-1
v_gene: TRBV4-2
len: 11
CDR3aa: ASSQSRNTEAF

j_gene: TRBJ2-7
v_gene: TRBV20-1
len: 12
CDR3aa: SASSTLPESEQY

j_gene: TRBJ2-1
v_gene: TRBV15
len: 14
CDR3aa: ATSRDRRGVYNEQF

j_gene: TRBJ2-3
v_gene: TRBV12-3/TRBV12-4
len: 14
CDR3aa: ASSLDRDRVTDTQY

j_gene: TRBJ1-2
v_gene: TRBV12-3/TRBV12-4
len: 14
CDR3aa: ASSLLDSPSLYGYT

j_gene: TRBJ1-1
v_gene: TRBV12-3/TRBV12-4
len: 13
CDR3aa: ASSRDRGTNTEAF

j_gene: TRBJ2-3
v_gene: TRBV18
len: 14
CDR3aa: ASSPGRGRRLDTQY

j_gene: TRBJ2-7
v_gene: TRBV20-1
len: 12
CDR3aa: SARPPGVSYEQY

j_gene: TRBJ2-2
v_gene: TRBV29-1
len: 13
CDR3aa: SVGGLGGSTGELF

j_gene: TRBJ1-2
v_gene: TRBV29-1
len: 10
CDR3aa: SVGGEEGGYT

j_gene: TRBJ1-5
v_gene: TRBV7-6
len: 12
CDR3aa: ASSFLQGGQPQH

j_gene: TRBJ2-1
v_gene: TRBV29-1
len: 10
CDR3aa: SVVDPYNEQF

j_gene: TRBJ2-1
v_gene: TRBV5-1
len: 14
CDR3aa: ASSFTSGNSYNEQF

j_gene: TRBJ2-3
v_gene: TRBV20-1
len: 11
CDR3aa: SGQATGSYTQY

j_gene: TRBJ2-3
v_gene: TRBV9
len: 12
CDR3aa: ASSVAPVSDTQY

j_gene: TRBJ2-1
v_gene: TRBV7-3
len: 14
CDR3aa: ASSLSGLAAYNEQF

j_gene: TRBJ1-6
v_gene: TRBV5-1
len: 14
CDR3aa: ASSADRLTTNSPLH

j_gene: TRBJ1-5
v_gene: TRBV12-3/TRBV12-4
len: 12
CDR3aa: ASSPDWRNQPQH

j_gene: TRBJ2-1
v_gene: TRBV12-3/TRBV12-4
len: 10
CDR3aa: ANERLYNEQF

j_gene: TRBJ2-7
v_gene: TRBV12-3/TRBV12-4
len: 10
CDR3aa: ASSFSSGPQY

j_gene: TRBJ2-7
v_gene: TRBV7-2
len: 11
CDR3aa: ASSLVGQREQY

j_gene: TRBJ2-1
v_gene: TRBV29-1
len: 14
CDR3aa: SGRGTSGGPYNEQF

j_gene: TRBJ1-6
v_gene: TRBV20-1
len: 11
CDR3aa: SATGQGVSPLH

j_gene: TRBJ2-2
v_gene: TRBV20-1
len: 13
CDR3aa: SVQAQWGAHGELF

j_gene: TRBJ2-1
v_gene: TRBV7-9
len: 13
CDR3aa: ASSQRGTGNNEQF